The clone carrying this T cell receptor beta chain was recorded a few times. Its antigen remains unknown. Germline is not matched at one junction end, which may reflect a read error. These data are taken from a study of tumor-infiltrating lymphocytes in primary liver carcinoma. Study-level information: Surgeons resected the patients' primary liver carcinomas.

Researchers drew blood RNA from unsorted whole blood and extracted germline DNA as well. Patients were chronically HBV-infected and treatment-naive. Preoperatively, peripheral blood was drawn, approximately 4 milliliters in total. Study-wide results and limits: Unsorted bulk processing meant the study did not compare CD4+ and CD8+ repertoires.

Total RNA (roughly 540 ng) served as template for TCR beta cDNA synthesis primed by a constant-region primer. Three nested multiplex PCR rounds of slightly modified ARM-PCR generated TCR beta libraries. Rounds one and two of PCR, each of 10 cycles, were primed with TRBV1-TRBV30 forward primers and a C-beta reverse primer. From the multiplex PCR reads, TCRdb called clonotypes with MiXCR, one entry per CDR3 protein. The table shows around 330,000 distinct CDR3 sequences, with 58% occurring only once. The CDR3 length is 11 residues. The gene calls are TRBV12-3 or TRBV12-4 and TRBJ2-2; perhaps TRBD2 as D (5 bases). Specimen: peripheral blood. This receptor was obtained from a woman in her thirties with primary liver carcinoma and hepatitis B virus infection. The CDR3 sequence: CASRTTGELVF. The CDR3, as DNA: TGTGCCAGCAGGACTACCGGGGAGCTGGTTTTT.